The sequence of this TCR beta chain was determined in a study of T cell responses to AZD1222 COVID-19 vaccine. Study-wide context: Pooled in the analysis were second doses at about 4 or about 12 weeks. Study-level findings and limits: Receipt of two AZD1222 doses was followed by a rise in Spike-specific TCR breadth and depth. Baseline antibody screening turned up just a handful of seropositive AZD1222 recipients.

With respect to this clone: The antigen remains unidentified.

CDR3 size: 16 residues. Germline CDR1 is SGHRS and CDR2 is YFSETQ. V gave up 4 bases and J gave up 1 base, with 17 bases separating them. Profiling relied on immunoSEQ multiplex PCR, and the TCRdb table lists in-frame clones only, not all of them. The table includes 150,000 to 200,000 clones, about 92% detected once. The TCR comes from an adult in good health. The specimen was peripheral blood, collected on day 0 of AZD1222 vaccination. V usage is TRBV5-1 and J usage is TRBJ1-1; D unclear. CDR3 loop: CASSPGGSRGNTEAFF. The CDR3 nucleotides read TGCGCCAGCAGCCCGGGAGGGTCAAGAGGGAACACTGAAGCTTTCTTT.